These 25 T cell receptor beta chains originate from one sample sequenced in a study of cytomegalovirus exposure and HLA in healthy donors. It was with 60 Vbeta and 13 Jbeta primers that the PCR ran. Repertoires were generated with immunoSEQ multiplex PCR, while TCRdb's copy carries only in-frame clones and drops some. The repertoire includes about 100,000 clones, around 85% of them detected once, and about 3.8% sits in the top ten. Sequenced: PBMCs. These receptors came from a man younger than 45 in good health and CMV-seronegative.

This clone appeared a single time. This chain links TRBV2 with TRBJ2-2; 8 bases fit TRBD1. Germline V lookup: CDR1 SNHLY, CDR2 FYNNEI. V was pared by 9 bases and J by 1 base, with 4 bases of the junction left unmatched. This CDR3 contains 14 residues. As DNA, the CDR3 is TGTGCCAGTTTGGACAGGGTGAACACCGGGGAGCTGTTTTTT. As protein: CASLDRVNTGELFF.

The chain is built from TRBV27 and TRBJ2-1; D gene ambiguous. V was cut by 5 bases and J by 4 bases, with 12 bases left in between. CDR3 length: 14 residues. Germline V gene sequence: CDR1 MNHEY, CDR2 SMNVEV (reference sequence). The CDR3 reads CASSAASRYNEQFF. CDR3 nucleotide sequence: TGTGCCAGCAGTGCGGCCTCCCGGTACAATGAGCAGTTCTTC.

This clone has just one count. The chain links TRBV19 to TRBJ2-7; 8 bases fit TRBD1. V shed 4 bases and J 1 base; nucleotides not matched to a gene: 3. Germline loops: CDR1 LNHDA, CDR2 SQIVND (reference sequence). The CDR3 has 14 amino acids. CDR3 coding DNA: TGTGCCAGTAGTACGGACAGGGCATCCTACGAGCAGTACTTC. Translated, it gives CASSTDRASYEQYF. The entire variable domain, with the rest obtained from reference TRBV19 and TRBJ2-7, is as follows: DGGITQSPKYLFRKEGQNVTLSCEQNLNHDAMYWYRQDPGQGLRLIYYSQIVNDFQKGDIAEGYSVSREKKESFPLTVTSAQKNPTAFYLCASSTDRASYEQYFGPGTRLTVT.

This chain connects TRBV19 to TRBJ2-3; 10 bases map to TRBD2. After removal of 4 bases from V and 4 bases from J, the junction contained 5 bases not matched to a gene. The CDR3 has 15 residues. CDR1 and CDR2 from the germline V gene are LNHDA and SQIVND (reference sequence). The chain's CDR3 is CASSKSGRAPDTQYF. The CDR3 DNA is TGTGCCAGTAGTAAGAGCGGGAGGGCCCCAGATACGCAGTATTTT.

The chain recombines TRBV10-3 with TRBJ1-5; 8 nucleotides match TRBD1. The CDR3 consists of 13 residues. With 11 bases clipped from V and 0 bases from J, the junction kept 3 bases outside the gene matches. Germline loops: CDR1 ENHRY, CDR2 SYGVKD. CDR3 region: CAVGTGSNQPQHF. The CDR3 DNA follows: TGTGCCGTCGGGACAGGTAGCAATCAGCCCCAGCATTTT.

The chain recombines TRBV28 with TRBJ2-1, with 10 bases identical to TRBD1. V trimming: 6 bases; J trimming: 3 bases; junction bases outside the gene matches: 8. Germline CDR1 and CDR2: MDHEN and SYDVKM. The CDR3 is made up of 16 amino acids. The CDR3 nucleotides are TGTGCCAGCAGGGTAACCGGGACAGGGGACTACAATGAGCAGTTCTTC. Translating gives CASRVTGTGDYNEQFF.

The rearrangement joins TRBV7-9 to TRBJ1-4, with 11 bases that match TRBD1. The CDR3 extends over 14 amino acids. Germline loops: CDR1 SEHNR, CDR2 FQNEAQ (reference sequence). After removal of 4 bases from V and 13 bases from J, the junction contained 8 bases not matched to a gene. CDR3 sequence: CASSSWDRGWLLFF. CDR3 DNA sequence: TGTGCCAGCAGCTCGTGGGACAGGGGGTGGTTACTGTTTTTT.

CDR3 sequence (DNA): TGTGCCAGCAGCTGGGACAGGGATGAAGCTTTCTTT. Its translation is CASSWDRDEAFF. V gene TRBV7-9 combines with J gene TRBJ1-1; TRBD1 matches at 9 bases. CDR1 is SEHNR, CDR2 FQNEAQ, per germline (reference sequence). The CDR3 sequence is 12 residues long. The junction had 1 base not matched to a gene; V was cut back by 4 bases and J by 7 bases.

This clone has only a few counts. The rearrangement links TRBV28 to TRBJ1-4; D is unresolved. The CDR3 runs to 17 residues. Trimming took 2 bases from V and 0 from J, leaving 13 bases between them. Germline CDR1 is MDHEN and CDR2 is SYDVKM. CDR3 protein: CASSLSPRIATNEKLFF. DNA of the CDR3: TGTGCCAGCAGTTTAAGCCCAAGAATTGCAACTAATGAAAAACTGTTTTTT.

The CDR3 DNA sequence: TGTGCCAGCAGCCCCGCGAACACCGGGGAGCTGTTTTTT. Its translation is CASSPANTGELFF. The chain carries TRBV13 and TRBJ2-2; D uncertain. The V end was cut by 5 bases, the J end by 0 bases, with 4 bases between. CDR1 is PRHDT, CDR2 FYEKMQ, per germline (reference sequence). The CDR3 loop spans 13 amino acids.

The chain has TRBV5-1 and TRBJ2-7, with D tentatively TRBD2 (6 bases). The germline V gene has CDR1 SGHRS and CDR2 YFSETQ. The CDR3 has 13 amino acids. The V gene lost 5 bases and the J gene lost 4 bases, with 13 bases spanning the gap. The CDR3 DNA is TGCGCCAGCAGTCCGGAGGGCCTATACGAGCAGTACTTC. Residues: CASSPEGLYEQYF.

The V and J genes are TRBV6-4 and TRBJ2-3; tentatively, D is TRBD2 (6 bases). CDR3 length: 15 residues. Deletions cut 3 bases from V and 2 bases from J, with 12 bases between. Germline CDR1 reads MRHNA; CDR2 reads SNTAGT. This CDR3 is CASSEGAGNTDTQYF. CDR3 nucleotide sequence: TGTGCCAGCAGTGAAGGGGCGGGAAACACAGATACGCAGTATTTT.

This CDR3 is CASSSTGGDLAGELFF. The CDR3 nucleotides read TGTGCCAGCAGTTCAACAGGGGGCGACTTGGCCGGGGAGCTGTTTTTT. The rearrangement links TRBV7-9 to TRBJ2-2, with 9 nucleotides matching TRBD1. CDR3 length: 16 residues. After removal of 6 bases from V and 6 bases from J, the junction contained 11 bases not matched to a gene. Germline CDR1 is SEHNR and CDR2 is FQNEAQ (reference sequence).

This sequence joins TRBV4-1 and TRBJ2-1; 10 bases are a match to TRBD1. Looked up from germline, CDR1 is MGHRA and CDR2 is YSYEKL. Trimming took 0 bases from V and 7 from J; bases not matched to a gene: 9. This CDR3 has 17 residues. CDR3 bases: TGCGCCAGCAGCCAAGAAACCGGACAGGGGGTGAGGAATGAGCAGTTCTTC. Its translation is CASSQETGQGVRNEQFF.

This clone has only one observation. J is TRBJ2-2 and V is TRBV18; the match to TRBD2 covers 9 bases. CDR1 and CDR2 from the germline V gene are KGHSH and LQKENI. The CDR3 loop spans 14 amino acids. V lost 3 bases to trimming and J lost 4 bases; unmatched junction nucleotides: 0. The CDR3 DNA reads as TGTGCCAGCTCACCGCGGGAGGGCACCGGGGAGCTGTTTTTT. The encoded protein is CASSPREGTGELFF.

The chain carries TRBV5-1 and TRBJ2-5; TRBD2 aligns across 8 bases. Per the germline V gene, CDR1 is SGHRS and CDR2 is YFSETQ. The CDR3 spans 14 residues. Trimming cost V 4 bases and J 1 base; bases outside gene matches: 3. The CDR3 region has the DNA TGCGCCAGCAGCCCGGGGGGGGCCCAAGAGACCCAGTACTTC. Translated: CASSPGGAQETQYF. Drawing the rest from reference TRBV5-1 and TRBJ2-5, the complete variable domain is KAGVTQTPRYLIKTRGQQVTLSCSPISGHRSVSWYQQTPGQGLQFLFEYFSETQRNKGNFPGRFSGRQFSNSRSEMNVSTLELGDSALYLCASSPGGAQETQYFGPGTRLLVL.

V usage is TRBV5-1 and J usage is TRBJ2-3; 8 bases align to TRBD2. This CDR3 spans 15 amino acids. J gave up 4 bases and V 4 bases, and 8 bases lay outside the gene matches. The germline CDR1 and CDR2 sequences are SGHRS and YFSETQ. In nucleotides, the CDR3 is TGCGCCAGCAGCCGGAGCGGGAGCCTCGCAGATACGCAGTATTTT. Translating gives CASSRSGSLADTQYF.

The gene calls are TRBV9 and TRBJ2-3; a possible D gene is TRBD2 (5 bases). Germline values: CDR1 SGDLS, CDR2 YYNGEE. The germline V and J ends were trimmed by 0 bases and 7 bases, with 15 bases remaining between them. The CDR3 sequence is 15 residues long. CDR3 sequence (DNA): TGTGCCAGCAGCGTAGGGACTGGGCCCCTCCATACGCAGTATTTT. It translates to CASSVGTGPLHTQYF.

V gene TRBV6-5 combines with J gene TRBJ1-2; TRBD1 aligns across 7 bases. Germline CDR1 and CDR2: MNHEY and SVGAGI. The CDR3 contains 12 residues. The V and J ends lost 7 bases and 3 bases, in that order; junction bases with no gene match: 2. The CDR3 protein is CASTTGDYGYTF. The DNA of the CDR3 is TGTGCCAGCACTACAGGGGACTATGGCTACACCTTC.

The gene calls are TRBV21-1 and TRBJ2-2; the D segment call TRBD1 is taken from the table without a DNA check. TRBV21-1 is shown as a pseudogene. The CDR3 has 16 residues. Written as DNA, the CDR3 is TGTGCCAGCAGCGTTATCGACAGGAGGAACACCGGGGAGCTGTTTTTT. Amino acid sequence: CASSVIDRRNTGELFF.

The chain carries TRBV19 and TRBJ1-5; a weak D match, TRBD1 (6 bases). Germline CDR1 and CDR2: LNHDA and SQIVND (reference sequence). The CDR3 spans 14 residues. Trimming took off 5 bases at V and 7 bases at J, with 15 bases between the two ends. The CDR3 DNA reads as TGTGCCAGTAGTTCCGTAGGGGGGGGACAGCCCCAGCATTTT. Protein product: CASSSVGGGQPQHF.

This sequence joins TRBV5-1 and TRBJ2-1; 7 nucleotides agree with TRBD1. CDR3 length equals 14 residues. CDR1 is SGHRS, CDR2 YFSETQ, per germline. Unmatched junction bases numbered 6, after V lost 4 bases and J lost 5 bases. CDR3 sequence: CASSLGQRDNEQFF. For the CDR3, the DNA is TGCGCCAGCAGCCTGGGACAGAGAGACAATGAGCAGTTCTTC.

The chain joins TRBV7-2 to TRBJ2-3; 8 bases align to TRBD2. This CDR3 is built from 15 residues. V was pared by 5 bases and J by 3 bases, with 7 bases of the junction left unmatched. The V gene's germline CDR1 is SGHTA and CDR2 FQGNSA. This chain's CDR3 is CASSPRTSSTDTQYF. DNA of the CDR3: TGTGCCAGCAGCCCGAGGACTAGCTCTACAGATACGCAGTATTTT.

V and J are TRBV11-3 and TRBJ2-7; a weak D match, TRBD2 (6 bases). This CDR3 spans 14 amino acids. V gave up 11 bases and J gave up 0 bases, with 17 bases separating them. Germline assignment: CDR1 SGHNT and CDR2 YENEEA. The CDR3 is CARPGTSSSYEQYF. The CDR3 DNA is TGTGCCCGTCCCGGGACTTCAAGCTCCTACGAGCAGTACTTC.

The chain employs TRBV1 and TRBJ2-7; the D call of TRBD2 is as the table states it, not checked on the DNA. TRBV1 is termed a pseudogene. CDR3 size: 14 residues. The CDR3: CTSSPPGGSYEQYF. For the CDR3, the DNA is TGCACCAGCAGCCCCCCAGGCGGGAGTTACGAGCAGTACTTC.